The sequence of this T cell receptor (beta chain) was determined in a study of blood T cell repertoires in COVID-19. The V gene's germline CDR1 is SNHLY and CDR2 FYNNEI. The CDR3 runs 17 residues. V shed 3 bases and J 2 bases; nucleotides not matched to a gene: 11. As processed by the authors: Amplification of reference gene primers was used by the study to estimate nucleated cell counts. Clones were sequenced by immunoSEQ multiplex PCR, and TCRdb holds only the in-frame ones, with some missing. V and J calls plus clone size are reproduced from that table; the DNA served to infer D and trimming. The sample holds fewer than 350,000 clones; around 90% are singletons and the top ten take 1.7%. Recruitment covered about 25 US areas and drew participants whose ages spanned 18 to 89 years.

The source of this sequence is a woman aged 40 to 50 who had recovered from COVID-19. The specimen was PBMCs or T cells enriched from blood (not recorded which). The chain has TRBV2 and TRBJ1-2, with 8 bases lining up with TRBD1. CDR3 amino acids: CASSELEDDRGNYGYTF. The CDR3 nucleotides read TGTGCCAGCAGTGAGCTAGAAGACGACAGGGGAAACTATGGCTACACCTTC.